This TCR beta chain appears in the sequencing data of a study of blood T cell repertoires in COVID-19. Study background: The United States, Italy and Spain provided the acute and convalescent COVID-19 samples. From T cells, B-cell-depleted T cells, or PBMCs came the material, which was cDNA or gDNA.

In germline, CDR1 is MNHEY, CDR2 SMNVEV (reference sequence). CDR3 length equals 16 residues. Trimming pared 6 bases from V and 4 bases from J, leaving 22 bases between. In the authors' methods: By means of reference gene primer amplification, nucleated cell counts were estimated. Data came from immunoSEQ multiplex PCR; TCRdb stores just in-frame clones and leaves some out. The DNA gave D and trimming, while V, J and clone size come from that table. Among roughly 120,000 clones listed, roughly 75% were seen once. Specimen: peripheral blood. The chain combines TRBV27 with TRBJ2-7, with a tentative D call TRBD1 (6 bases). The receptor was isolated from a human donor in a cohort sampled during active or convalescent COVID-19. The CDR3 loop is CASSLRTVGRPYEQYF. The CDR3, as DNA: TGTGCCAGCAGCCTCCGGACAGTCGGCCGTCCTTACGAGCAGTACTTC.